This T cell receptor (beta chain) was sequenced for a study of a mutant IDH1 vaccine in newly diagnosed glioma. Looking at the study overall: Across weeks 1, 3, 5, 7, 11, 15, 19 and 23, patients received a vaccination each time, eight in all.

Some clones are missing from TCRdb's copy, which holds only in-frame ones; the method was immunoSEQ multiplex PCR. The repertoire holds over 25,000 clones, with about 90% as singletons. CDR3 length equals 16 residues. Unmatched junction bases numbered 10, after V lost 0 bases and J lost 6 bases. Per the germline V gene, CDR1 is SGDLS and CDR2 is YYNGEE. Sample time point: week 5, during vaccination. All doses held 300 ug of mutant IDH1 20-mer peptide, with topical imiquimod. In every donor, the tumor was a new WHO grade 3 or 4 IDH1-mutant, ATRX-lost astrocytoma. Turning to this clone: Antigen unknown.

The genes are TRBV9 and TRBJ2-7; 9 nucleotides align to TRBD1. The source material was peripheral blood mononuclear cells (PBMCs), sampled from a glioma patient whose treatment included an IDH1 peptide vaccine. This TCR came from a woman in her forties with glioma. Some clones in this sample may be carry-over from other donors' samples. Written as DNA, the CDR3 is TGTGCCAGCAGCGTAGCGCCGGGACAGGGAGAATCCGAGCAGTACTTC. It translates to CASSVAPGQGESEQYF.